The clone carrying this T cell receptor beta chain was picked up a small number of times. Given a much more abundant clone one base away, this may be a read error. These data are taken from a study of molecular identifiers for immune sequencing clone quantification. TCRdb re-derived calls from the PCR reads in MiXCR, one entry per CDR3 protein. Among 45,000 to 65,000 distinct CDR3 sequences listed, 25% were seen once. Germline loops: CDR1 SGHKS, CDR2 YYEKEE (reference sequence). This CDR3 comprises 13 residues. The sample was naive CD8+ T cells from blood, with Jurkat cell RNA spiked in. Subset defined: FACS-sorted CD8+CD4-CCR7+CD45RA+ naive T cells. The chain employs TRBV5-5 and TRBJ1-1; TRBD1 is a possible D gene (5 bases). The receptor's source is a human donor in good health. Some libraries in this study had Jurkat cell RNA spiked in. In DNA form, the CDR3 reads TGTGCCAGCAGTCCACAGGTGAACACTGAAGCTCTCTTT. Amino acids: CASSPQVNTEALF. Supplemented by reference TRBV5-5 and TRBJ1-1, the full variable domain reads DAGVTQSPTHLIKTRGQQVTLRCSPISGHKSVSWYQQVLGQGPQFIFQYYEKEERGRGNFPDRFSARQFPNYSSELNVNALLLGDSALYLCASSPQVNTEALFGQGTRLTVV.